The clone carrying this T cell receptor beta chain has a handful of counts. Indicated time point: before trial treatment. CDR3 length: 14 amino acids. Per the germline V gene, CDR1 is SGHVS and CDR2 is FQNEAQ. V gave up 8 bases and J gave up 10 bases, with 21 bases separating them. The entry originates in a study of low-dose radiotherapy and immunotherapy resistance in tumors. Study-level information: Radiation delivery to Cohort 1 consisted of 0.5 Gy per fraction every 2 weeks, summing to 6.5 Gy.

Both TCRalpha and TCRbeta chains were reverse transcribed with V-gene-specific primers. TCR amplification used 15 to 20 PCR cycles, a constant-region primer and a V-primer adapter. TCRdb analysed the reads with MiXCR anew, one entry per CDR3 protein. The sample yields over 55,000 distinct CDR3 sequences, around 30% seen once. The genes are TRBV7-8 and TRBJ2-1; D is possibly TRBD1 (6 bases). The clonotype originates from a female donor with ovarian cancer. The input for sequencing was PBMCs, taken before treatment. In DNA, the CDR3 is TGTGCCAGCGAAGAACAGGGCCCTTCCGCGGAGCAGTTCTTC. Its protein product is CASEEQGPSAEQFF.